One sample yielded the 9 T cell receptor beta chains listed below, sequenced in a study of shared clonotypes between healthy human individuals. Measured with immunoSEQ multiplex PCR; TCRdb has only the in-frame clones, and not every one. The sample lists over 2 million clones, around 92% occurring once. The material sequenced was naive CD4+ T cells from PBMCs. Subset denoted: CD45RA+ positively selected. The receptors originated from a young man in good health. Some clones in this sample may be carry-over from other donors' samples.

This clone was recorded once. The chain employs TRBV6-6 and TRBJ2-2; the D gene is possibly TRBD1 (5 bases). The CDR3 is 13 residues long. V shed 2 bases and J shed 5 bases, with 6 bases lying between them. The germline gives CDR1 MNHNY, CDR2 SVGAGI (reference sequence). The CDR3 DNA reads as TGTGCCAGCAGTTACCCAGGGACCGGGGAGCTGTTTTTT. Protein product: CASSYPGTGELFF.

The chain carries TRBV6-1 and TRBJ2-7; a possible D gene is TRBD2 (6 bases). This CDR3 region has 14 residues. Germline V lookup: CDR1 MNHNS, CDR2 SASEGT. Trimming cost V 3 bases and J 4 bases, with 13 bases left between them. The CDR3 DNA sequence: TGTGCCAGCAGTGAGCAGAGCGGAGGGTACGAGCAGTACTTC. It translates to CASSEQSGGYEQYF.

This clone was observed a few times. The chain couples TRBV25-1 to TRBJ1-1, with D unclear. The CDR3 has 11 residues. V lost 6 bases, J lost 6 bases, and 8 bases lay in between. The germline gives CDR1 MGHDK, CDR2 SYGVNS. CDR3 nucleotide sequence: TGTGCCAGCAGCCTCTCTTCTGAAGCTTTCTTT. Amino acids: CASSLSSEAFF.

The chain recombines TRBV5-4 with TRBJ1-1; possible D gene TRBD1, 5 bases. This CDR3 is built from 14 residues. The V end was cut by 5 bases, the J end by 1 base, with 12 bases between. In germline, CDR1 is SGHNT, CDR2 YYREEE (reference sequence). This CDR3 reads CASRKTGTNTEAFF. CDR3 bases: TGTGCCAGCAGAAAAACCGGGACGAACACTGAAGCTTTCTTT.

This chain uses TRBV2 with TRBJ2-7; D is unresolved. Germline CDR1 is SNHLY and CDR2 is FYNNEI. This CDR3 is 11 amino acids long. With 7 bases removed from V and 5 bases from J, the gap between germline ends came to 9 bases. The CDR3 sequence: CASTEYNEQYF. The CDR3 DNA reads TGTGCCAGCACGGAGTACAACGAGCAGTACTTC.

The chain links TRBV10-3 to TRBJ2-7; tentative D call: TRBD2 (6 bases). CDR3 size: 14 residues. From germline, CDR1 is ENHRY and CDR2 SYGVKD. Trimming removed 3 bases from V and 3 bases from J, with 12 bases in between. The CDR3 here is CAISDGDLNYEQYF. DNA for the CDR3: TGTGCCATCAGTGACGGGGACTTGAACTACGAGCAGTACTTC.

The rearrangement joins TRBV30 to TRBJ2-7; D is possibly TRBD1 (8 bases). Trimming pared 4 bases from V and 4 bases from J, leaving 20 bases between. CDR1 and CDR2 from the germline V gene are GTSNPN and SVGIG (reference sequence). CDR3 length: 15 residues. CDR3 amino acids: CAWNRAGQGAYEQYF. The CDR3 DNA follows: TGTGCCTGGAATAGAGCGGGGCAGGGGGCTTACGAGCAGTACTTC.

CDR3 region: CASSPGGTRGEQYF. CDR3 DNA: TGCGCCAGCAGCCCGGGGGGAACCCGCGGCGAGCAGTACTTC. V and J are TRBV4-3 and TRBJ2-7, with 7 bases lining up with TRBD2. Germline V CDR1 and CDR2: LGHNA, YSLEER. The CDR3 is 14 residues long. V dropped 4 bases and J dropped 6; count of bases not matched to a gene: 9.

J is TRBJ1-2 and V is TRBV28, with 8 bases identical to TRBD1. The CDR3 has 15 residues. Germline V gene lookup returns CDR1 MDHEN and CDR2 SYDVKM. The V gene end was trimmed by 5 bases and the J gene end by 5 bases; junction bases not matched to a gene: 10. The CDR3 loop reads CASSGRTGTIYGYTF. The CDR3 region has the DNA TGTGCCAGCAGTGGGAGGACAGGGACTATTTATGGCTACACCTTC.